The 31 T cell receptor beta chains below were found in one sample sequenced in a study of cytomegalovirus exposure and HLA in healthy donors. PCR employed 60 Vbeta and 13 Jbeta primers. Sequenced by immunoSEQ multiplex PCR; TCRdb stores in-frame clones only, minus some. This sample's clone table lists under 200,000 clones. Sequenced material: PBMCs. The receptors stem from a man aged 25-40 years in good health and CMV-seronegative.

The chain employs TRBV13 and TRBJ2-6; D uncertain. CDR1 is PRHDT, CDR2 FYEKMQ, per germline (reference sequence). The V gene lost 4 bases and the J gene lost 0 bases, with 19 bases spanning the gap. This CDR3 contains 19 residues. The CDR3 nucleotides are TGTGCCAGCAGCTGGAACCCCCCTTTCAACAGCTCTGGGGCCAACGTCCTGACTTTC. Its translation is CASSWNPPFNSSGANVLTF.

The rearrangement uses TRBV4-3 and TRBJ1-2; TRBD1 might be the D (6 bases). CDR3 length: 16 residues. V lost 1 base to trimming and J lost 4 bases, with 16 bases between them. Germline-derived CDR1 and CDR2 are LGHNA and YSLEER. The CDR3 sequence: CASSQARDTTSYGYTF. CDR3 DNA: TGCGCCAGCAGCCAAGCACGGGACACAACTTCCTATGGCTACACCTTC.

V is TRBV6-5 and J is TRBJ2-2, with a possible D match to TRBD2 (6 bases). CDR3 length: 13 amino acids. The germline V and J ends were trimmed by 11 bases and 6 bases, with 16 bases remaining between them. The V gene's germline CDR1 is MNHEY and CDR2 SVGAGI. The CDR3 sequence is CAAGGAFPGELFF. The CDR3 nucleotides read TGTGCCGCCGGAGGGGCGTTCCCCGGGGAGCTGTTTTTT.

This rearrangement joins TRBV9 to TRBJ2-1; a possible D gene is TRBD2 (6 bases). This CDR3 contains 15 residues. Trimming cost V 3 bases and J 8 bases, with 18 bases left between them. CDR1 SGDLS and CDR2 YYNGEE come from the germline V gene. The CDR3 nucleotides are TGTGCCAGCAGCGCGAATGCTGGGCCGGGGGATGAGCAGTTCTTC. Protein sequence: CASSANAGPGDEQFF.

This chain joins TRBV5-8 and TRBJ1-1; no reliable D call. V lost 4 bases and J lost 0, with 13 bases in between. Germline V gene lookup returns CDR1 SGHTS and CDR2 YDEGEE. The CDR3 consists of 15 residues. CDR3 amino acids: CASSGWGGMNTEAFF. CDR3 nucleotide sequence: TGTGCCAGCAGCGGTTGGGGAGGCATGAACACTGAAGCTTTCTTT. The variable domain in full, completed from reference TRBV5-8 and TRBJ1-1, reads EAGVTQSPTHLIKTRGQQATLRCSPISGHTSVYWYQQALGLGLQFLLWYDEGEERNRGNFPPRFSGRQFPNYSSELNVNALELEDSALYLCASSGWGGMNTEAFFGQGTRLTVV.

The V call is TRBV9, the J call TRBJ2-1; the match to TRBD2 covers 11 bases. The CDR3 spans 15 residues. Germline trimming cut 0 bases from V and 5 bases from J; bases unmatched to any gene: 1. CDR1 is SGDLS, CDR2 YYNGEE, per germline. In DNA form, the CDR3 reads TGTGCCAGCAGCGTAGGACTAGCGGGAAACAATGAGCAGTTCTTC. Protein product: CASSVGLAGNNEQFF.

The CDR3 reads CASSQDSASWWQTQYF. CDR3 in DNA: TGCGCCAGCAGCCAAGATTCGGCTAGCTGGTGGCAGACCCAGTACTTC. The rearrangement joins TRBV4-1 to TRBJ2-5, with a tentative D call TRBD2 (5 bases). V shed 0 bases and J shed 6 bases, with 17 bases lying between them. Germline V gene sequence: CDR1 MGHRA, CDR2 YSYEKL. The CDR3 has 16 amino acids.

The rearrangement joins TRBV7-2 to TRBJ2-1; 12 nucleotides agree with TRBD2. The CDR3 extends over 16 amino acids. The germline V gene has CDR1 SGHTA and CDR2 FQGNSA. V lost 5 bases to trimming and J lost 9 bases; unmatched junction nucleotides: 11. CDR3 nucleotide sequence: TGTGCCAGCAGCCTACAAGGACTAGCGGGGAAGGTTGAGCAGTTCTTC. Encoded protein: CASSLQGLAGKVEQFF.

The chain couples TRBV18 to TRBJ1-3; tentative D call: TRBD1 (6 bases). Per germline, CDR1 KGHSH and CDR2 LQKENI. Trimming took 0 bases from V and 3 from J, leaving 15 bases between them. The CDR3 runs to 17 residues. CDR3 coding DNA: TGTGCCAGCTCACCACCCGGGCGGGGGGCGAGTGGAAACACCATATATTTT. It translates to CASSPPGRGASGNTIYF.

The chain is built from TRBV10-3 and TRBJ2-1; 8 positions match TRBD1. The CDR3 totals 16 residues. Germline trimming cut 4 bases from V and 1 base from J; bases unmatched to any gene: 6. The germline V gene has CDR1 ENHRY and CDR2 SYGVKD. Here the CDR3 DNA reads TGTGCCATCAGTGGTCCCCGGACAGGGTCCTACAATGAGCAGTTCTTC. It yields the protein CAISGPRTGSYNEQFF.

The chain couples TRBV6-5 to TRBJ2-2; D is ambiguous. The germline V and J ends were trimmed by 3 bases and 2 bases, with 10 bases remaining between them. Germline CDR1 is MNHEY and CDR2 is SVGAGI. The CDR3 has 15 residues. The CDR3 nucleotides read TGTGCCAGCAGTTATTTTTCCAGTAACACCGGGGAGCTGTTTTTT. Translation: CASSYFSSNTGELFF.

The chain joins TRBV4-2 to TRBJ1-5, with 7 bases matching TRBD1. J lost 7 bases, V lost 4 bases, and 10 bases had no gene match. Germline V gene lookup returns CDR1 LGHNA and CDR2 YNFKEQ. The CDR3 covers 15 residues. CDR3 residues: CASSPDRARGQPQHF. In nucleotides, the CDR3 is TGTGCCAGCAGCCCAGACAGGGCCCGAGGCCAGCCCCAGCATTTT.

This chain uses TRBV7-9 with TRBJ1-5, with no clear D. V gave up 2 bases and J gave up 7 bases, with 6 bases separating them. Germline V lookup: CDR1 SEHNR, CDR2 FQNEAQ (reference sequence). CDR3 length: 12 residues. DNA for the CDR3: TGTGCCAGCAGCTTATTGGAGCAGCCCCAGCATTTT. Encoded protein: CASSLLEQPQHF. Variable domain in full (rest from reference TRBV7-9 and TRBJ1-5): DTGVSQNPRHKITKRGQNVTFRCDPISEHNRLYWYRQTLGQGPEFLTYFQNEAQLEKSRLLSDRFSAERPKGSFSTLEIQRTEQGDSAMYLCASSLLEQPQHFGDGTRLSIL.

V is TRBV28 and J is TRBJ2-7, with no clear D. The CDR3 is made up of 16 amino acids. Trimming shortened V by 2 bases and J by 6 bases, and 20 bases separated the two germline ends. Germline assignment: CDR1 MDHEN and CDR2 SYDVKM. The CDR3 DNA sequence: TGTGCCAGCAGTTTAAGTGGTATAGCCACGAGGAGCGAGCAGTACTTC. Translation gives CASSLSGIATRSEQYF.

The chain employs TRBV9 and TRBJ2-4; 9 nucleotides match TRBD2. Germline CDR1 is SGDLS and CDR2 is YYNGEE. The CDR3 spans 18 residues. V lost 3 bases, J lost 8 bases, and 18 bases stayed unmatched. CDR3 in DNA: TGTGCCAGCAGCGCCTCGGCAGGGCGGGAGGGCCACTGGGACATTCAGTACTTC. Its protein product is CASSASAGREGHWDIQYF.

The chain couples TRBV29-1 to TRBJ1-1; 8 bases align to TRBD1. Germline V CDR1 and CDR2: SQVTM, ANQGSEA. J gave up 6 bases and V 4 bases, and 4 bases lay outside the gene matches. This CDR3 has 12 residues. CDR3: CSVGQGLAEAFF. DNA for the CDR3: TGCAGCGTTGGACAGGGGTTGGCTGAAGCTTTCTTT.

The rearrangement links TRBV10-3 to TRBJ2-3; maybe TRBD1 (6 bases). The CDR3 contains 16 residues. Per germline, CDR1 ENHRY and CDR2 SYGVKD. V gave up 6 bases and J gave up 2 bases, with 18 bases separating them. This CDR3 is CAISSTGSGTTDTQYF. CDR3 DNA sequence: TGTGCCATCAGCTCCACAGGGTCAGGGACCACAGATACGCAGTATTTT.

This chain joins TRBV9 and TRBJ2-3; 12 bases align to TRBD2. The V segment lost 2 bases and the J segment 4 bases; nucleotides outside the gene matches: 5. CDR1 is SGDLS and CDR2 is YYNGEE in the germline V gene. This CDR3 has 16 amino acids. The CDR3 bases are TGTGCCAGCAGCGTTACTAGCGGGGGGATCTCAGATACGCAGTATTTT. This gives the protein CASSVTSGGISDTQYF. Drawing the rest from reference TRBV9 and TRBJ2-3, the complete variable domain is DSGVTQTPKHLITATGQRVTLRCSPRSGDLSVYWYQQSLDQGLQFLIQYYNGEERAKGNILERFSAQQFPDLHSELNLSSLELGDSALYFCASSVTSGGISDTQYFGPGTRLTVL.

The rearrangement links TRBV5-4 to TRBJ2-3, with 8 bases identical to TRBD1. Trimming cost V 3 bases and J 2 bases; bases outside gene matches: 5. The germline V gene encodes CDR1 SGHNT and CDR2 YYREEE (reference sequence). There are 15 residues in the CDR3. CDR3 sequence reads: CASSSQGAITDTQYF. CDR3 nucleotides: TGTGCCAGCAGCTCCCAGGGGGCGATCACAGATACGCAGTATTTT.

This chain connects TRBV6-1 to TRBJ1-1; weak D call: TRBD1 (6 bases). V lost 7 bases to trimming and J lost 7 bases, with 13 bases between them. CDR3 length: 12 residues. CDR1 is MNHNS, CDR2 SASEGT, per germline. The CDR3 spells CASTHQGYEAFF. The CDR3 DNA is TGTGCCAGCACCCATCAGGGGTATGAAGCTTTCTTT.

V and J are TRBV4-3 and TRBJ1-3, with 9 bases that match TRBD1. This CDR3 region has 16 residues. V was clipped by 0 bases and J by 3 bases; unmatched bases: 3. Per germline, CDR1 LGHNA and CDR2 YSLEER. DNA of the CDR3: TGCGCCAGCAGCCAAGATGAGGACAGGGGTGGAAACACCATATATTTT. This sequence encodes CASSQDEDRGGNTIYF.

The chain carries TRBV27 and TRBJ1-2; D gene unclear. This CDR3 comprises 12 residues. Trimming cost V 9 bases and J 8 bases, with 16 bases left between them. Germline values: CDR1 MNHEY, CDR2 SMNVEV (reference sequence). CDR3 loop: CASQQPSGGYTF. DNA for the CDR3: TGTGCCAGTCAACAGCCCTCTGGAGGCTACACCTTC.

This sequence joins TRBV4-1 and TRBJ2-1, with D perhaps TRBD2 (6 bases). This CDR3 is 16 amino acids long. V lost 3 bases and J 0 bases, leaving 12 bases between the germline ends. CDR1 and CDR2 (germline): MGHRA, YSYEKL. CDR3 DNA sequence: TGCGCCAGCAGCCATCTTTCAGCGGGCTCCTACAATGAGCAGTTCTTC. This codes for CASSHLSAGSYNEQFF.

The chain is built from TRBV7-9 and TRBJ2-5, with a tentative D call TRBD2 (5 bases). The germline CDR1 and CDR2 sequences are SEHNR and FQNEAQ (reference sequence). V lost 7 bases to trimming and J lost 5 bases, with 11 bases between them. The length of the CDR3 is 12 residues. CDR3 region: CASTNPGETQYF. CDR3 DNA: TGTGCCAGCACCAATCCGGGGGAGACCCAGTACTTC.

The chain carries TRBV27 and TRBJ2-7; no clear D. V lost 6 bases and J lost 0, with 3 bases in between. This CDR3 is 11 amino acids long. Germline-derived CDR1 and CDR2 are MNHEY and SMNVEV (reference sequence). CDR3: CASRSSYEQYF. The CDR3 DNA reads TGTGCCAGCAGGAGCTCCTACGAGCAGTACTTC.

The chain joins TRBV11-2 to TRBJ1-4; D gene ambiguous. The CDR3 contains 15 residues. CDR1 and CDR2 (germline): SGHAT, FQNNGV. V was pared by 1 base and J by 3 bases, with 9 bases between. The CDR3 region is CASSLATGSNEKLFF. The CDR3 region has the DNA TGTGCCAGCAGCTTAGCGACGGGGTCTAATGAAAAACTGTTTTTT.

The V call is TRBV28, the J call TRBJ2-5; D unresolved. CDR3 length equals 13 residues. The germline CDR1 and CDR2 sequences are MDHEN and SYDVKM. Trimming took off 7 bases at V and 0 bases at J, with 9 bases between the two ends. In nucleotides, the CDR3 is TGTGCCAGCATGCTGGGCAACCAAGAGACCCAGTACTTC. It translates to CASMLGNQETQYF.

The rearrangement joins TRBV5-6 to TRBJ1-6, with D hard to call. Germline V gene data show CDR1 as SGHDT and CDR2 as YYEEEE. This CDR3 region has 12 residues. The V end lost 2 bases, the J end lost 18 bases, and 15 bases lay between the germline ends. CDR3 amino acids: CASSFGTDLRHF. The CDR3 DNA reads TGTGCCAGCAGCTTCGGCACAGATCTACGCCACTTT.

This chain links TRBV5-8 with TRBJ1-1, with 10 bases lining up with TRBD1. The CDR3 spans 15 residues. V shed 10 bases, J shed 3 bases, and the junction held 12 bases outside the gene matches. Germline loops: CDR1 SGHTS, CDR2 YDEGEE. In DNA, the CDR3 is TGTGCCGATGGAGACAGGGGGCCGGGGGACACTGAAGCTTTCTTT. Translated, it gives CADGDRGPGDTEAFF. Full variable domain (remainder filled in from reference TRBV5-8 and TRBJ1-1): EAGVTQSPTHLIKTRGQQATLRCSPISGHTSVYWYQQALGLGLQFLLWYDEGEERNRGNFPPRFSGRQFPNYSSELNVNALELEDSALYLCADGDRGPGDTEAFFGQGTRLTVV.

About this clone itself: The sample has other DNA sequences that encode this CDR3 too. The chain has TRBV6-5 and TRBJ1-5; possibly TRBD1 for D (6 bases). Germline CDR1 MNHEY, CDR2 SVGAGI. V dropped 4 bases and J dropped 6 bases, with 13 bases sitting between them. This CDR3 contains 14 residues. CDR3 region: CASSSQGSGQPQHF. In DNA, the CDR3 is TGTGCCAGCAGTTCACAGGGATCCGGTCAGCCCCAGCATTTT.

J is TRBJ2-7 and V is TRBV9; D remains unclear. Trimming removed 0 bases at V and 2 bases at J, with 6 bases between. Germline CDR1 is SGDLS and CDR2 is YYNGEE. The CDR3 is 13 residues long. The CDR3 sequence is CASSVDITYEQYF. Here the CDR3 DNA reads TGTGCCAGCAGCGTAGACATCACCTACGAGCAGTACTTC. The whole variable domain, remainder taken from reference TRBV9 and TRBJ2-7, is DSGVTQTPKHLITATGQRVTLRCSPRSGDLSVYWYQQSLDQGLQFLIQYYNGEERAKGNILERFSAQQFPDLHSELNLSSLELGDSALYFCASSVDITYEQYFGPGTRLTVT.